The entry below gives a single TCR beta chain sequence along with its context. Its antigen is unidentified. Caucasian individuals from Russia who were healthy and aged 6 to 90 acted as donors. Isolated PBMCs totaled at least 6.5 million in each sample. The sample comes from a study of blood T cells in healthy people across ages. The study, taken as a whole, reports: Because donor CMV status was unknown, expanded clonotype changes were possibly confounded.

Sample-barcoded 5' priming and a J-beta primer mix drove a second PCR of about 6 to 12 cycles. Individual samples furnished no less than 2.5 million CDR3-containing paired-end reads apiece. TCRdb processed the 5' RACE reads anew with MiXCR; each CDR3 protein has one entry. Of about 680,000 distinct CDR3 sequences in the sample, around 48% were seen once. This TCR was sampled from a woman in her sixties in good health. Source material: blood.

CDR3: CATSDFFTGELFF. The CDR3 coding sequence is TGTGCCACCAGTGATTTTTTCACCGGGGAGCTGTTTTTT. The rearrangement uses TRBV24-1 and TRBJ2-2, with D unresolved. Per germline, CDR1 KGHDR and CDR2 SFDVKD. The CDR3 has 13 residues. Trimming stripped 1 base from V and 4 bases from J, with 3 bases between.